These T cell receptor beta chains were read from a single sample in a study of preoperative IRX-2 immunotherapy in early breast cancer. Clones were sequenced by immunoSEQ multiplex PCR, and TCRdb holds only the in-frame ones, with some missing. Of about 98,000 clones in the sample, 86% were seen once. The sequencing used tumor tissue, collected after IRX-2 immunotherapy. These receptor sequences come from a human donor with breast cancer. CDR3s include the opening cysteine and the closing phenylalanine or tryptophan. The D gene is left open where the match is weak.

v_call	j_call	d_call	cdr3_nt	cdr3_aa
TRBV28	TRBJ1-3	NA	TGTGCCAGCAGTTTATCATCTGTGAGGGTGAGGGGAAACACCATATATTTT	CASSLSSVRVRGNTIYF
TRBV29-1	TRBJ2-7	TRBD1	TGCAGCGTTGAAGATCGAGGACAGGGCTCCTACGAGCAGTACTTC	CSVEDRGQGSYEQYF
TRBV18	TRBJ2-3	NA	TGTGCCAGCTCACGACTTGGCGATACGCAGTATTTT	CASSRLGDTQYF
TRBV19	TRBJ1-5	TRBD1	TGTGCCAGTACCGACAGGGTGAATCAGCCCCAGCATTTT	CASTDRVNQPQHF
TRBV22-1	TRBJ2-2	NA	TGTGCCAGCACCCTCATTTTTACGCACGCTGATTACACCGGGGAGCTGTTTTTT	CASTLIFTHADYTGELFF
TRBV19	TRBJ1-5	TRBD1	TGTGCCAGTAGTTTCGAGACAGGGAGAGGTCAGCCCCAGCATTTT	CASSFETGRGQPQHF
TRBV5-1	TRBJ2-7	TRBD2	TGCGCCAGCAGCTTAGCTAGCGGGAGTGGTCACGAGCAGTACTTC	CASSLASGSGHEQYF
TRBV18	TRBJ2-3	NA	TGTGCCAGCTCACCATTTCAACCGACAGATACGCAGTATTTT	CASSPFQPTDTQYF
TRBV5-1	TRBJ2-2	NA	TGCGCCAGCAGCTTCGCTGATCCGGGAACCGGGGAGCTGTTTTTT	CASSFADPGTGELFF
TRBV27	TRBJ1-3	TRBD1	TGTGCCAGCAGCCTGGGGACAGGCTTCTCTGGAAACACCATATATTTT	CASSLGTGFSGNTIYF
TRBV6-8	TRBJ1-5	NA	TGTGCCAGCAGTTACTGTGGGGGGGCCCAGCCCCAGCATTTT	CASSYCGGAQPQHF